The 6 T cell receptor beta chains below all came from one sample that was sequenced in a study of T cell clonality in common variable immunodeficiency. Clones were read by immunoSEQ multiplex PCR, and TCRdb kept only the in-frame ones, dropping some. Recorded here are 40,000 to 45,000 clones, none singletons. The sequenced sample consisted of peripheral blood mononuclear cells. The receptor set was obtained from a person aged 18 to 70 in good health.

This clone was observed many times. The sequence runs out 3 residues before the end of the CDR3; the remainder is reconstructed from the germline J gene. V usage is TRBV20-1 and J usage is TRBJ1-2, with 10 positions matching TRBD1. Looked up from germline, CDR1 is DFQATT and CDR2 is SNEGSKA (reference sequence). This CDR3 is 14 amino acids long. The chain's CDR3 is CSATDRGPFRGYTF. The DNA read from the CDR3 is TGCAGTGCTACCGACAGGGGGCCCTTCAGGGGC.

This clone was seen repeatedly, ten times or more. The sequence runs out 3 residues before the end of the CDR3; the remainder is reconstructed from the germline J gene. J is TRBJ2-3 and V is TRBV5-1, with D perhaps TRBD2 (5 bases). Germline V CDR1 and CDR2: SGHRS, YFSETQ. CDR3 length equals 13 residues. V was trimmed by 4 bases and J by 5 bases, leaving 11 bases between them. CDR3 protein: CASSKNGLDTQYF. The part of the CDR3 DNA that was read is TGCGCCAGCAGCAAAAACGGACTAGATACG.

This clone was counted at least ten times. The sequenced fragment ends 3 residues before the CDR3 boundary, so the rest is inferred from the germline J gene. The V and J genes are TRBV18 and TRBJ1-5; tentative D call: TRBD1 (6 bases). CDR3 length: 13 residues. The ends were cut back, 8 bases at V and 1 base at J, with 9 bases in the middle. Germline values: CDR1 KGHSH, CDR2 LQKENI. The CDR3 loop is CASRGTSNQPQHF. CDR3 DNA (partial): TGTGCCAGCCGAGGGACAAGCAATCAGCCC.

This clone was counted many times. The CDR3 is cut off 3 residues early in the read; its end comes from the germline J gene. This rearrangement joins TRBV12-5 to TRBJ2-3, with D maybe TRBD1 (6 bases). This CDR3 contains 17 residues. Deletions cut 1 base from V and 2 bases from J, with 16 bases between. The V gene's germline CDR1 is LGHNT and CDR2 FRNRAP. CDR3 bases read: TGTGCTAGTGGTTTGGCCAAGGACAGCGTTTACACAGATACG. Translating it yields CASGLAKDSVYTDT. The CDR3 as a whole reads CASGLAKDSVYTDTQYF.

At least ten counts were recorded for this clone. The CDR3 end is not reached by the read, which stops 3 residues before it; the germline J gene fills it in. The V gene is TRBV4-2, the J gene TRBJ2-5; 8 nucleotides agree with TRBD2. CDR1 and CDR2 (germline): LGHNA, YNFKEQ. The V gene end was trimmed by 0 bases and the J gene end by 4 bases; junction bases not matched to a gene: 10. The CDR3 has 17 residues. The part of the CDR3 DNA that was read is TGTGCCAGCAGCCAAGAGCTCGCGGGGGGCAGGAGAGAGACC. Translated: CASSQELAGGRRET. The whole CDR3 protein reads CASSQELAGGRRETQYF.

In this sample, this clone turned up many times. CDR3 DNA (partial): TGCAGTGCTAGAACCCCACTAGCGGCCAACCCCCGCAATGAG. Translation gives CSARTPLAANPRNE. The full CDR3 protein reads CSARTPLAANPRNEQFF. V gene TRBV20-1 combines with J gene TRBJ2-1; 8 bases map to TRBD2. The read ends 3 residues before the CDR3 terminus; that terminus is restored from the germline J gene. This CDR3 is 17 amino acids long. Losses at the gene ends were 2 bases for V and 6 bases for J; bases not matched to a gene: 15. The V gene's germline CDR1 is DFQATT and CDR2 SNEGSKA (reference sequence).